Below are 28 T cell receptor beta chains sequenced from a single sample in a study of shared clonotypes between healthy human individuals. Clones were sequenced by immunoSEQ multiplex PCR, and TCRdb holds only the in-frame ones, with some missing. The sample includes approximately 250,000 clones, 60% to 70% of them seen just once. The source material was memory CD4+ T cells sorted from blood. The subset was: CD45RA-negative fraction. The source of these receptors is a man in his thirties or forties in good health.

V usage is TRBV9 and J usage is TRBJ2-7, with D hard to call. The CDR3 is 13 amino acids. V lost 3 bases and J lost 4, with 11 bases in between. Germline V lookup: CDR1 SGDLS, CDR2 YYNGEE. The CDR3: CASSAHETYEQYF. The CDR3 region has the DNA TGTGCCAGCAGCGCCCACGAAACGTACGAGCAGTACTTC. Drawing the rest from reference TRBV9 and TRBJ2-7, the complete variable domain is DSGVTQTPKHLITATGQRVTLRCSPRSGDLSVYWYQQSLDQGLQFLIQYYNGEERAKGNILERFSAQQFPDLHSELNLSSLELGDSALYFCASSAHETYEQYFGPGTRLTVT.

This clone was counted a few times. The chain recombines TRBV18 with TRBJ2-7; 11 bases match TRBD1. The J segment lost 6 bases and the V segment lost 2 bases, leaving 6 bases of the junction unmatched. This CDR3 spans 15 amino acids. From germline, CDR1 is KGHSH and CDR2 LQKENI. The CDR3 region is CASSPLPGQGVEQYF. In nucleotides, the CDR3 is TGTGCCAGCTCACCATTGCCGGGACAGGGGGTCGAGCAGTACTTC.

The chain is built from TRBV7-8 and TRBJ1-2; D unresolved. Per germline, CDR1 SGHVS and CDR2 FQNEAQ. This CDR3 contains 13 residues. Trimming took 2 bases from V and 4 from J, leaving 8 bases between them. The CDR3 nucleotides read TGTGCCAGCAGCTTATTTGAGGGCTATGGCTACACCTTC. Translating gives CASSLFEGYGYTF.

The CDR3: CASIAGLSSGRNTGELFF. The CDR3 bases are TGTGCCAGCATTGCGGGGTTGTCTAGCGGGAGGAACACCGGGGAGCTGTTTTTT. The V and J genes are TRBV2 and TRBJ2-2; 10 bases line up with TRBD2. This CDR3 comprises 18 residues. The V and J ends lost 7 bases and 1 base, in that order; junction bases with no gene match: 12. Germline V gives CDR1 SNHLY, CDR2 FYNNEI.

A few counts support this clone. The chain joins TRBV7-6 to TRBJ2-5; D is unresolved. This CDR3 has 11 amino acids. V gave up 3 bases and J gave up 2 bases, with 1 base separating them. In germline, CDR1 is SGHVS, CDR2 FNYEAQ. The CDR3 protein is CASSLQETQYF. CDR3 DNA: TGTGCCAGCAGCTTGCAAGAGACCCAGTACTTC.

V usage is TRBV5-1 and J usage is TRBJ2-5; 7 nucleotides line up with TRBD2. Germline V gives CDR1 SGHRS, CDR2 YFSETQ. There are 16 residues in the CDR3. The V and J ends lost 1 base and 2 bases, in that order; junction bases with no gene match: 8. CDR3 in amino acids: CASSLWLADPQETQYF. The CDR3 bases are TGCGCCAGCAGCTTGTGGCTAGCGGACCCTCAAGAGACCCAGTACTTC.

V usage is TRBV7-2 and J usage is TRBJ1-3, with a weak D call TRBD1 (5 bases). This CDR3 is built from 18 residues. Per germline, CDR1 SGHTA and CDR2 FQGNSA. V lost 2 bases and J 0 bases, leaving 17 bases between the germline ends. The CDR3 protein is CASSLQGVGVGSGNTIYF. In DNA form, the CDR3 reads TGTGCCAGCAGCTTACAGGGTGTCGGCGTTGGCTCTGGAAACACCATATATTTT.

CDR3: CASSLVTGGNQPQHF. The CDR3 DNA reads TGTGCCAGCAGCTTAGTCACAGGGGGGAATCAGCCCCAGCATTTT. The rearrangement joins TRBV7-2 to TRBJ1-5, with 8 bases aligning to TRBD1. V was pared by 1 base and J by 4 bases, with 3 bases of the junction left unmatched. Germline V gene data show CDR1 as SGHTA and CDR2 as FQGNSA. The CDR3 is 15 residues long. The full variable domain, in which reference TRBV7-2 and TRBJ1-5 provide the parts outside the CDR3, is GAGVSQSPSNKVTEKGKDVELRCDPISGHTALYWYRQSLGQGLEFLIYFQGNSAPDKSGLPSDRFSAERTGGSVSTLTIQRTQQEDSAVYLCASSLVTGGNQPQHFGDGTRLSIL.

This chain connects TRBV10-3 to TRBJ1-1, with a possible D match to TRBD1 (5 bases). The CDR3 spans 15 residues. V shed 2 bases and J shed 4 bases, with 14 bases lying between them. CDR1 and CDR2 (germline): ENHRY, SYGVKD. The CDR3 bases are TGTGCCATCAGTGAGCCAGGGCAGGGTCGCACTGAAGCTTTCTTT. Translating it yields CAISEPGQGRTEAFF.

Many counts were recorded for this clone. The sample contains more than one DNA sequence encoding this CDR3. V usage is TRBV2 and J usage is TRBJ1-5; D is undetermined. The CDR3 runs to 12 residues. With 8 bases removed from V and 4 bases from J, the gap between germline ends came to 9 bases. Germline-derived CDR1 and CDR2 are SNHLY and FYNNEI. CDR3 region: CASRFGNQPQHF. The CDR3 DNA reads as TGTGCCAGCCGGTTTGGAAATCAGCCCCAGCATTTT.

This chain uses TRBV27 with TRBJ2-3; possibly TRBD1 or TRBD2 for D (5 bases each). V lost 7 bases, J lost 4 bases, and 15 bases lay in between. The CDR3 sequence is 14 residues long. Germline lookup yields CDR1 MNHEY and CDR2 SMNVEV (reference sequence). CDR3 sequence (DNA): TGTGCCAGCACCTATGGGGGTCGGGCAGATACGCAGTATTTT. It specifies CASTYGGRADTQYF.

The chain is built from TRBV6-1 and TRBJ2-1; 9 nucleotides agree with TRBD2. V shed 6 bases and J 6 bases; nucleotides not matched to a gene: 9. The germline CDR1 and CDR2 sequences are MNHNS and SASEGT. The CDR3 has 15 residues. The CDR3 region has the DNA TGTGCCAGCAGAGGGATGGTAGCGGGAGCCAATGAGCAGTTCTTC. Encoded protein: CASRGMVAGANEQFF.

This sequence joins TRBV7-2 and TRBJ2-1, with a tentative D call TRBD1 (6 bases). This CDR3 has 14 residues. Trimming left V 3 bases short and J 2 bases short, with 8 bases between. Germline lookup yields CDR1 SGHTA and CDR2 FQGNSA. CDR3 bases: TGTGCCAGCAGCTTTCCAGGGGCCTACAATGAGCAGTTCTTC. This encodes CASSFPGAYNEQFF.

This sequence joins TRBV11-1 and TRBJ1-3, with D unclear. Germline CDR1 SGHAT, CDR2 FQDESV (reference sequence). V was trimmed by 4 bases and J by 7 bases, leaving 11 bases between them. This CDR3 spans 13 amino acids. CDR3: CASSYLNGNTIYF. In DNA form, the CDR3 reads TGTGCCAGCAGCTACTTGAACGGGAACACCATATATTTT.

In its sample, this clone was seen a few times. This chain joins TRBV28 and TRBJ1-2; D is ambiguous. CDR1 MDHEN and CDR2 SYDVKM come from the germline V gene. The CDR3 length is 13 residues. Trimming shortened V by 5 bases and J by 2 bases, and 9 bases separated the two germline ends. This CDR3 is CASSLPRNYGYTF. Here the CDR3 DNA reads TGTGCCAGCAGTCTCCCCCGAAACTATGGCTACACCTTC.

The chain combines TRBV29-1 with TRBJ2-7, with TRBD2 matching over 10 bases. CDR1 is SQVTM and CDR2 is ANQGSEA in the germline V gene. The CDR3 covers 14 residues. Unmatched junction bases numbered 10, after V lost 6 bases and J lost 5 bases. The CDR3 DNA sequence: TGCAGCGTGGGATTAGCGGGAGGAGTCAACGAGCAGTACTTC. It specifies CSVGLAGGVNEQYF.

The chain is built from TRBV18 and TRBJ2-7; 7 bases align to TRBD1. This CDR3 comprises 15 residues. Germline-derived CDR1 and CDR2 are KGHSH and LQKENI. The V segment lost 4 bases and the J segment 0 bases; nucleotides outside the gene matches: 6. The CDR3: CASSLGQASSYEQYF. For the CDR3, the DNA is TGTGCCAGCTCACTAGGACAGGCCAGCTCCTACGAGCAGTACTTC.

This clone appeared a few times. The chain has TRBV28 and TRBJ1-1, with D unclear. The V end was cut by 3 bases, the J end by 10 bases, with 12 bases between. CDR3 length equals 12 residues. From germline, CDR1 is MDHEN and CDR2 SYDVKM. The CDR3 nucleotides are TGTGCCAGCAGTTTTATAGCACTAGGAGCTTTCTTT. Translated, it gives CASSFIALGAFF.

Turning to this clone: The junction shows a germline mismatch at one end, possibly a read error. The J gene is TRBJ1-1, the V gene TRBV7-9; D unclear. Germline V CDR1 and CDR2: SEHNR, FQNEAQ (reference sequence). This CDR3 comprises 14 residues. The CDR3 DNA sequence: TGTGCCAGCAGCTTAGGAAGTGGGAACCCTGAAGCTTTCTTT. Residues: CASSLGSGNPEAFF.

The genes are TRBV10-2 and TRBJ2-7; the D gene is possibly TRBD2 (5 bases). The CDR3 spans 14 residues. V lost 8 bases to trimming and J lost 5 bases, with 19 bases between them. Germline CDR1 is WSHSY and CDR2 is SAAADI. CDR3 in DNA: TGCGCCAGCGGGGTGGACGGAGGCGGCGACGAGCAGTACTTC. Translation gives CASGVDGGGDEQYF.

This sequence joins TRBV9 and TRBJ2-1; unclear D gene. The germline gives CDR1 SGDLS, CDR2 YYNGEE. V lost 0 bases to trimming and J lost 4 bases, with 8 bases between them. The CDR3 has 14 amino acids. The CDR3 DNA reads TGTGCCAGCAGCGTAGGAAGCACATACAATGAGCAGTTCTTC. Encoded protein: CASSVGSTYNEQFF.

This clone showed up just a few times. CDR3 in amino acids: CASSIDLGLSYEQYF. CDR3 DNA sequence: TGTGCCAGTAGTATAGATCTTGGGCTTTCCTACGAGCAGTACTTC. This sequence joins TRBV19 and TRBJ2-7, with D unclear. Germline CDR1 LNHDA, CDR2 SQIVND (reference sequence). The V end was cut by 0 bases, the J end by 1 base, with 10 bases between. The CDR3 sequence is 15 residues long.

With respect to this clone: Other DNA sequences in the sample encode the same CDR3. The J gene is TRBJ2-3, the V gene TRBV29-1; unclear D gene. V dropped 3 bases and J dropped 1 base, with 5 bases sitting between them. The CDR3 runs to 12 residues. The germline V gene encodes CDR1 SQVTM and CDR2 ANQGSEA. The CDR3 DNA follows: TGCAGCGTTGATGGCGGCACAGATACGCAGTATTTT. Protein sequence: CSVDGGTDTQYF.

The CDR3 DNA is TGTGCCAGCAGCTTAGAGTTGGACTACCCTAAATCCTACGAGCAGTACTTC. Amino acid sequence: CASSLELDYPKSYEQYF. The rearrangement uses TRBV7-9 and TRBJ2-7; perhaps TRBD2 as D (6 bases). This CDR3 contains 17 residues. Germline CDR1 is SEHNR and CDR2 is FQNEAQ (reference sequence). The V end was cut by 1 base, the J end by 1 base, with 17 bases between.

This clone was observed a handful of times. This chain links TRBV30 with TRBJ2-5; 11 bases are shared with TRBD1. The J segment lost 4 bases and the V segment lost 5 bases, leaving 6 bases of the junction unmatched. Germline loops: CDR1 GTSNPN, CDR2 SVGIG (reference sequence). CDR3 size: 14 residues. CDR3 region: CAWGLGTGGETQYF. The CDR3 DNA reads as TGTGCCTGGGGTCTGGGGACAGGGGGAGAGACCCAGTACTTC.

This clone was counted a single time. The chain couples TRBV30 to TRBJ1-3; perhaps TRBD1 as D (6 bases). The CDR3 contains 15 residues. Trimming took off 3 bases at V and 0 bases at J, with 12 bases between the two ends. CDR1 GTSNPN and CDR2 SVGIG come from the germline V gene (reference sequence). The DNA for the CDR3 is TGTGCCTGGAGCGAAACAGGGAGCTCTGGAAACACCATATATTTT. Its protein is CAWSETGSSGNTIYF. Full variable domain (missing parts from reference TRBV30 and TRBJ1-3): SQTIHQWPATLVQPVGSPLSLECTVEGTSNPNLYWYRQAAGRGLQLLFYSVGIGQISSEVPQNLSASRPQDRQFILSSKKLLLSDSGFYLCAWSETGSSGNTIYFGEGSWLTVV.

This chain joins TRBV11-2 and TRBJ2-7; possible D gene TRBD2, 5 bases. Germline CDR1 SGHAT, CDR2 FQNNGV. The CDR3 sequence is 13 residues long. The V end lost 5 bases, the J end lost 4 bases, and 12 bases lay between the germline ends. The CDR3 nucleotides read TGTGCCAGCAGCCCTGGACTGAATTACGAGCAGTACTTC. This sequence encodes CASSPGLNYEQYF.

The J gene is TRBJ1-4, the V gene TRBV29-1; D is uncertain. In germline, CDR1 is SQVTM, CDR2 ANQGSEA. The CDR3 is 13 amino acids. Trimming stripped 4 bases from V and 8 bases from J, with 14 bases between. The CDR3 region is CSVGENLREKLFF. The CDR3 DNA follows: TGCAGCGTTGGAGAGAACTTACGGGAAAAACTGTTTTTT.